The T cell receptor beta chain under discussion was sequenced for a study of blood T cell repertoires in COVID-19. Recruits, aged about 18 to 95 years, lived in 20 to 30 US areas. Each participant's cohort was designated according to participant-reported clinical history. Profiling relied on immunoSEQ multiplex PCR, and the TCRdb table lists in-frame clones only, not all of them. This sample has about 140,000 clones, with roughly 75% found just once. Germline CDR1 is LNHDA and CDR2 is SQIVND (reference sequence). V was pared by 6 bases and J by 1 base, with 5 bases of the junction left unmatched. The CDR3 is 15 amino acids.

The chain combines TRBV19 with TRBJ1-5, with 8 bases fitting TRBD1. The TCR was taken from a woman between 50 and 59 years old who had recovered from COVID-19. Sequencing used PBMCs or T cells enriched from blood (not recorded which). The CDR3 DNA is TGTGCCAGTAGGAAAGGGACAGGCAGCAATCAGCCCCAGCATTTT. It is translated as CASRKGTGSNQPQHF. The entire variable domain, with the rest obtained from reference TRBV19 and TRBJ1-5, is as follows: DGGITQSPKYLFRKEGQNVTLSCEQNLNHDAMYWYRQDPGQGLRLIYYSQIVNDFQKGDIAEGYSVSREKKESFPLTVTSAQKNPTAFYLCASRKGTGSNQPQHFGDGTRLSIL.